The T cell receptor (beta chain) under discussion was sequenced for a study of cytomegalovirus exposure and HLA in healthy donors. Notes on this clone: The antigen remains unidentified.

This PCR relied on a set of 60 Vbeta primers and 13 Jbeta primers. The protocol was immunoSEQ multiplex PCR, while the TCRdb copy is restricted to in-frame clones and leaves out a portion. The table has approximately 100,000 clones, around 64% seen once. The study's findings and limits: The records held CMV serostatus as the only immune exposure information. Later analysis suggested links between common viral pathogens and several top significant clusters.

The V gene's germline CDR1 is SGHDN and CDR2 FVKESK. V shed 4 bases, J shed 1 base, and the junction held 3 bases outside the gene matches. This CDR3 has 16 residues. This receptor was taken from a man in his sixties in good health and CMV-seronegative. The chain is built from TRBV14 and TRBJ2-2, with 10 bases aligning to TRBD2. Source material: PBMCs. CDR3 loop: CASSRRLAGNTGELFF. CDR3 DNA sequence: TGTGCCAGCAGCCGAAGACTAGCGGGGAACACCGGGGAGCTGTTTTTT.